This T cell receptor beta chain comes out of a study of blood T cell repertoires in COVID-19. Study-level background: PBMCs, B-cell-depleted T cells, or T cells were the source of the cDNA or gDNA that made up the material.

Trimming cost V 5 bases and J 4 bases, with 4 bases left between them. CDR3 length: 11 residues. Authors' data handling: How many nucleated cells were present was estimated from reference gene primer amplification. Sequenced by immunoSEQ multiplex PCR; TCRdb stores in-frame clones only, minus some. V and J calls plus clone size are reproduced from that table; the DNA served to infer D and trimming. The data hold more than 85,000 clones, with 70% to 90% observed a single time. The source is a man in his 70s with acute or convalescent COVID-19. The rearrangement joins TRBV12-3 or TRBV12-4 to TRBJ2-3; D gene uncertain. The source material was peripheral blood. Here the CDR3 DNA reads TGTGCCAGCAGTCGGGCAGATACGCAGTATTTT. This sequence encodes CASSRADTQYF.